This T cell receptor (beta chain) was identified during a study of T cell changes during pregnancy in multiple sclerosis. Sequencing used immunoSEQ multiplex PCR; TCRdb keeps in-frame clones, though not all of them. The table records 47,000 or so clones, 85% to 95% of them present only once. The V end was cut by 0 bases, the J end by 2 bases, with 12 bases between. This CDR3 region has 16 residues. Germline-derived CDR1 and CDR2 are MNHEY and SVGAGI. This receptor was identified in a female donor with multiple sclerosis, enrolled in a pregnancy study. The chain links TRBV6-5 to TRBJ2-3; D unclear. The source was CD4+ T cells from peripheral blood mononuclear cells, collected in the first trimester of pregnancy. DNA for the CDR3: TGTGCCAGCAGTTACTCCCGACACGTCCACACAGATACGCAGTATTTT. This sequence encodes CASSYSRHVHTDTQYF.